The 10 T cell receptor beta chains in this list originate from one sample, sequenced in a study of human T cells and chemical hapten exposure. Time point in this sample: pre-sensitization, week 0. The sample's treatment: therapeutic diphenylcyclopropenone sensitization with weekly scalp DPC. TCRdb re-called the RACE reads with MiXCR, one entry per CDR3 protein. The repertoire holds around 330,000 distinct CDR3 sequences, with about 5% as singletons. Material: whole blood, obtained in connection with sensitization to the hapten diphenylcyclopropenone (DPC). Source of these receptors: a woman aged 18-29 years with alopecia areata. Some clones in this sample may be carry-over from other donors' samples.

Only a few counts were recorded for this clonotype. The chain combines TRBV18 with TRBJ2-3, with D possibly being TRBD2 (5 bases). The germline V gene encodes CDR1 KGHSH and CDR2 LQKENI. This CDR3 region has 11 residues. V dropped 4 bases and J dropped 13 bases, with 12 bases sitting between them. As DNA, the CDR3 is TGTGCCAGCTCACGGGAGAGAGCTGAGTATTTT. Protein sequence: CASSRERAEYF.

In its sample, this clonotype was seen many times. The CDR3 loop is CASSPLQGWNEQFF. For the CDR3, the DNA is TGTGCCAGCAGCCCTTTACAGGGGTGGAATGAGCAGTTCTTC. This chain joins TRBV3-1 and TRBJ2-1; 7 nucleotides match TRBD1. V lost 4 bases to trimming and J lost 7 bases; unmatched junction nucleotides: 7. Germline-derived CDR1 and CDR2 are LGHDT and YNNKEL (reference sequence). The CDR3 has 14 residues.

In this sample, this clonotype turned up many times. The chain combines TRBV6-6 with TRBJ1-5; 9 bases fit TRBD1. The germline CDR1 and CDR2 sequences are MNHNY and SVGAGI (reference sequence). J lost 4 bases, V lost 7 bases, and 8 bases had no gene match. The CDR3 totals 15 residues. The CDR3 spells CASNPGQGRNQPQHF. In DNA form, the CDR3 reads TGTGCCAGCAATCCGGGACAGGGAAGAAATCAGCCCCAGCATTTT.

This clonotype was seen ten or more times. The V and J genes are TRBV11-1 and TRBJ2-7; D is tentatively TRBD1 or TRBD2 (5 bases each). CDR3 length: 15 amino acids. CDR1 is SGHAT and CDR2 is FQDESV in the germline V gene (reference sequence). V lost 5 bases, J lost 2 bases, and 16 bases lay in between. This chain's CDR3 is CASSPFGTATYEQYF. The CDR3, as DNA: TGTGCCAGCAGCCCTTTCGGGACGGCTACCTACGAGCAGTACTTC.

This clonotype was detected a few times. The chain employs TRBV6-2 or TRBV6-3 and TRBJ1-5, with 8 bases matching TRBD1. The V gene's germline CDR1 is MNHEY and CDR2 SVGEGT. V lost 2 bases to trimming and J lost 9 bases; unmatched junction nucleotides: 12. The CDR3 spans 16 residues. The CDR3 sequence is CASSYGQGAFSWPQHF. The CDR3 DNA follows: TGTGCCAGCAGTTACGGGCAGGGGGCGTTTAGTTGGCCCCAGCATTTT.

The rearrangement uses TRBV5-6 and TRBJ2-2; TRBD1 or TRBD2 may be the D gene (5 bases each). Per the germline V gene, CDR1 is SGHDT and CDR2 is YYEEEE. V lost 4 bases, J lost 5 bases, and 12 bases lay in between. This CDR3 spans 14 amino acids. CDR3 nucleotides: TGTGCCAGCAGCCCCCTCTGGGGGACCGGGGAGCTGTTTTTT. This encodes CASSPLWGTGELFF. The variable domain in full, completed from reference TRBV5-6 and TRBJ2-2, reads DAGVTQSPTHLIKTRGQQVTLRCSPKSGHDTVSWYQQALGQGPQFIFQYYEEEERQRGNFPDRFSGHQFPNYSSELNVNALLLGDSALYLCASSPLWGTGELFFGEGSRLTVL.

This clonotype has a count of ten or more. The CDR3 DNA reads as TGTGCCAGCAGCTTACTAGCGGGGGGGCCGGGTAATGAGCAGTTCTTC. Its protein is CASSLLAGGPGNEQFF. This chain connects TRBV7-3 to TRBJ2-1; 12 bases are a match to TRBD2. Germline loops: CDR1 SGHTA, CDR2 FQGTGA. Trimming took 2 bases from V and 7 from J; bases not matched to a gene: 6. The CDR3 is made up of 16 amino acids.

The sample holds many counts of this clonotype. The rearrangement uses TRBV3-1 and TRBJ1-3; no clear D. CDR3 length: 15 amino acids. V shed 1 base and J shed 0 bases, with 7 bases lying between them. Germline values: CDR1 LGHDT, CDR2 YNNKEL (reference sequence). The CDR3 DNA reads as TGTGCCAGCAGCCAAGGGGCAGTCTCTGGAAACACCATATATTTT. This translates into CASSQGAVSGNTIYF.

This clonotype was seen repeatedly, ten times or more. This CDR3 reads CASNPTGMNTEAFF. In DNA, the CDR3 is TGTGCCAGCAACCCGACAGGGATGAACACTGAAGCTTTCTTT. The chain links TRBV6-5 to TRBJ1-1, with 7 bases identical to TRBD1. This CDR3 is 14 amino acids long. The trim removed 7 bases at V and 0 bases at J, leaving 5 bases unmatched. The V gene's germline CDR1 is MNHEY and CDR2 SVGAGI.

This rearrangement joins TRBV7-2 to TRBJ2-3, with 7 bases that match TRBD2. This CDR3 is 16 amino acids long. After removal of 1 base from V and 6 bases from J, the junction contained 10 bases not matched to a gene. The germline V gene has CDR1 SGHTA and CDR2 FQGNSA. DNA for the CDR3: TGTGCCAGCAGCTTAGTCCCGGGGGGATCGGGTGATACGCAGTATTTT. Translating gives CASSLVPGGSGDTQYF. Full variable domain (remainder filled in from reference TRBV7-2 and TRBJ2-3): GAGVSQSPSNKVTEKGKDVELRCDPISGHTALYWYRQSLGQGLEFLIYFQGNSAPDKSGLPSDRFSAERTGGSVSTLTIQRTQQEDSAVYLCASSLVPGGSGDTQYFGPGTRLTVL.